These 4 T cell receptor beta chains came from one sample sequenced in a study of T-cell memory formation after mild COVID-19. From the 5' RACE reads, TCRdb called clonotypes with MiXCR, one entry per CDR3 protein. This sample has around 220,000 distinct CDR3 sequences, with less than 20% found just once. Sequences were obtained from PBMCs or a T cell subset sorted from them (not recorded which). These receptors all stem from a man between 18 and 35 years old who had mild COVID-19 (a few samples of this study predate the infection). Cell type and time point are not known.

The chain links TRBV7-9 to TRBJ2-5; D possibly uses TRBD1 or TRBD2 (5 bases each). This CDR3 spans 15 amino acids. V was cut by 4 bases and J by 0 bases, with 12 bases left in between. Looked up from germline, CDR1 is SEHNR and CDR2 is FQNEAQ (reference sequence). CDR3 coding DNA: TGTGCCAGCAGCTCCCGGGACCTGTACCAAGAGACCCAGTACTTC. This gives the protein CASSSRDLYQETQYF.

The CDR3 nucleotides are TGTGCCAGCATTTCTTCACCCCAGCTGGGCACCGGGGAGCTGTTTTTT. Amino acid sequence: CASISSPQLGTGELFF. This chain connects TRBV6-1 to TRBJ2-2; D gene unclear. Germline V gives CDR1 MNHNS, CDR2 SASEGT. The CDR3 is 16 residues long. Trimming cost V 7 bases and J 4 bases, with 19 bases left between them.

This clonotype showed up just a few times. The genes are TRBV5-1 and TRBJ1-1, with D possibly being TRBD1 (5 bases). The CDR3 is 14 residues long. The germline gives CDR1 SGHRS, CDR2 YFSETQ. V lost 2 bases and J lost 3, with 11 bases in between. In nucleotides, the CDR3 is TGCGCCAGCAGCTTACAGCGGGGGGACACTGAAGCTTTCTTT. It yields the protein CASSLQRGDTEAFF. Using reference TRBV5-1 and TRBJ1-1 for the parts outside the CDR3, the full variable domain is KAGVTQTPRYLIKTRGQQVTLSCSPISGHRSVSWYQQTPGQGLQFLFEYFSETQRNKGNFPGRFSGRQFSNSRSEMNVSTLELGDSALYLCASSLQRGDTEAFFGQGTRLTVV.

This clonotype turned up a few times. The V and J genes are TRBV5-5 and TRBJ2-7, with TRBD1 matching over 10 bases. With V trimmed by 3 bases and J by 6 bases, 0 bases remained unmatched. Germline V lookup: CDR1 SGHKS, CDR2 YYEKEE (reference sequence). This CDR3 contains 12 residues. CDR3 bases: TGTGCCAGCAGCTGGGACAGGGGCGAGCAGTACGTC. This sequence encodes CASSWDRGEQYV.